This TCR beta chain was captured in a study of blood T cells in healthy people across ages. Of note for this clonotype: The target antigen is unknown.

General study points: When set beside aged donors, long-lived donors presented more naive CD4+ cells and higher diversity.

A second PCR, run for about 7 to 11 cycles, used a sample-barcoded 5' primer plus a J-beta primer mix. TCRdb re-called the 5' RACE reads through MiXCR, storing one row per CDR3 protein. The data show around 690,000 distinct CDR3 sequences, about 54% seen once. This clonotype was sampled from a man aged 60 to 69 in good health. Specimen: blood.

CDR3 bases: TGTGCCAGCAGTACCGCGGGCTACGAGCAGTACTTC. This gives the protein CASSTAGYEQYF. V usage is TRBV12-3 or TRBV12-4 and J usage is TRBJ2-7; tentative D call: TRBD2 (5 bases). Trimming pared 5 bases from V and 3 bases from J, leaving 8 bases between. This CDR3 comprises 12 residues.